A selection of T cell receptor beta chains follows, all from one sample in a study of blood T cell repertoires in COVID-19. Assay: immunoSEQ multiplex PCR; the TCRdb copy retains only in-frame clones and omits some. The sample holds 270,000 or so clones, roughly four fifths seen once. The sample comprised peripheral blood. The receptors originated from a woman aged 45-60 years who had recovered from COVID-19. CDR3s leave out the opening cysteine and the closing phenylalanine or tryptophan.

v_call: TRBV6-5; j_call: TRBJ2-7; cdr3_aa: ASSSGDYEQY
v_call: TRBV7-2; j_call: TRBJ2-3; cdr3_aa: ASSTQTGVGDTQY
v_call: TRBV6-6; j_call: TRBJ1-4; cdr3_aa: ASSSDRSTNEKLF
v_call: TRBV5-1; j_call: TRBJ2-7; cdr3_aa: ASSLGLSTGAYEQY
v_call: TRBV7-9; j_call: TRBJ1-3; cdr3_aa: ASSLKRGSSGNTIY
v_call: TRBV27; j_call: TRBJ2-7; cdr3_aa: ASRAASGGTYEQY
v_call: TRBV18; j_call: TRBJ1-5; cdr3_aa: ASSNQGYSNQPQH
v_call: TRBV28; j_call: TRBJ1-1; cdr3_aa: ASSLGDRVNTEAF
v_call: TRBV2; j_call: TRBJ2-5; cdr3_aa: ASSEFVSGGAETQY
v_call: TRBV27; j_call: TRBJ1-5; cdr3_aa: ASRRQGTVQPQH
v_call: TRBV7-2; j_call: TRBJ1-1; cdr3_aa: ASSLMSGEAEAF
v_call: TRBV18; j_call: TRBJ1-1; cdr3_aa: ASSGGHQNTEAF
v_call: TRBV19; j_call: TRBJ1-2; cdr3_aa: ASRFFQTALNYGYT
v_call: TRBV19; j_call: TRBJ2-4; cdr3_aa: ASSNDRGGNIQY
v_call: TRBV18; j_call: TRBJ2-1; cdr3_aa: ASSPTSGGHNEQF
v_call: TRBV21-1; j_call: TRBJ2-2; cdr3_aa: ASSKMPQPLGTSGRNTGELF
v_call: TRBV20-1; j_call: TRBJ2-3; cdr3_aa: SARSLDTQY
v_call: TRBV6-2/TRBV6-3; j_call: TRBJ1-1; cdr3_aa: ASSFDPRGNTEAF
v_call: TRBV12-3/TRBV12-4; j_call: TRBJ1-1; cdr3_aa: ASSLAIEAF
v_call: TRBV6-2/TRBV6-3; j_call: TRBJ2-1; cdr3_aa: ASSYATSGQGEQF
v_call: TRBV30; j_call: TRBJ1-1; cdr3_aa: ASGHLNTEAF
v_call: TRBV7-9; j_call: TRBJ1-2; cdr3_aa: ASSLGAESVYGYT
v_call: TRBV2; j_call: TRBJ2-5; cdr3_aa: ASAIRDNQETQY
v_call: TRBV15; j_call: TRBJ2-3; cdr3_aa: ATSRVSGFGTDTQY
v_call: TRBV5-1; j_call: TRBJ2-1; cdr3_aa: ASSLEGLTIQF
v_call: TRBV9; j_call: TRBJ2-1; cdr3_aa: ASSPGGSAYNEQF
v_call: TRBV18; j_call: TRBJ2-1; cdr3_aa: ASSPGTRVGGEQF
v_call: TRBV19; j_call: TRBJ2-7; cdr3_aa: ASSPDLDGSYEQY
v_call: TRBV5-1; j_call: TRBJ1-6; cdr3_aa: ASSLGENSPLH
v_call: TRBV6-2/TRBV6-3; j_call: TRBJ1-6; cdr3_aa: ASSTHQSRNSPLH
v_call: TRBV7-2; j_call: TRBJ1-2; cdr3_aa: ASSSIQGIYGYT
v_call: TRBV7-2; j_call: TRBJ2-7; cdr3_aa: ASSLELGRQGSYEQY
v_call: TRBV28; j_call: TRBJ2-7; cdr3_aa: ASSLGTRIYEQY
v_call: TRBV7-2; j_call: TRBJ1-6; cdr3_aa: ASSPQFSYNSPLH
v_call: TRBV6-4; j_call: TRBJ2-3; cdr3_aa: ASSEQGVDTDTQY
v_call: TRBV27; j_call: TRBJ2-5; cdr3_aa: ASALGTGGETQY
v_call: TRBV19; j_call: TRBJ2-2; cdr3_aa: ASSSRLAGAGELF
v_call: TRBV28; j_call: TRBJ1-4; cdr3_aa: ATSRDRGFNEKLF
v_call: TRBV7-6; j_call: TRBJ2-3; cdr3_aa: ASSLALGGGAPDTQY
v_call: TRBV28; j_call: TRBJ1-3; cdr3_aa: ASILDWSSGNTIY
v_call: TRBV5-4; j_call: TRBJ1-1; cdr3_aa: ASSLGQGAVNTEAF
v_call: TRBV2; j_call: TRBJ1-6; cdr3_aa: ASRGQGWSAPLH
v_call: TRBV13; j_call: TRBJ1-2; cdr3_aa: ASSLFRRVFQDGYT
v_call: TRBV28; j_call: TRBJ1-2; cdr3_aa: ASSLGQALGGYT
v_call: TRBV10-3; j_call: TRBJ2-1; cdr3_aa: AISPMTSGSEKVVQF
v_call: TRBV29-1; j_call: TRBJ1-5; cdr3_aa: SVFDRGGQPQH